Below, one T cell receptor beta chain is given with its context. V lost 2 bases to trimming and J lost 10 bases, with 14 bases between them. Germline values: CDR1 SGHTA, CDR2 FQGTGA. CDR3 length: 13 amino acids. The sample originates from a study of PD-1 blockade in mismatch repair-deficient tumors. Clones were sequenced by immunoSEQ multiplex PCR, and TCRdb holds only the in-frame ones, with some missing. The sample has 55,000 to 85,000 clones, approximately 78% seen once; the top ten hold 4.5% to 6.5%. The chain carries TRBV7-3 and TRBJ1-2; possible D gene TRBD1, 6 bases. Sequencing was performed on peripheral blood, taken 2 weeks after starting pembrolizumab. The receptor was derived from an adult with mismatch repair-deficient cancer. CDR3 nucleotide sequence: TGTGCCAGCAGCTTAGCAGGGGTTAAGCCCTACACCTTC. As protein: CASSLAGVKPYTF.